One sample yielded the 3 T cell receptor beta chains listed below, sequenced in a study of technical replicates of blood from four donors. Clones were read by immunoSEQ multiplex PCR, and TCRdb kept only the in-frame ones, dropping some. This sample yields roughly 13,000 clones, of which less than 90% are seen a single time; approximately 10% belongs to the top ten. The sample taken for sequencing was PBMCs. Every receptor here comes from a human donor in good health.

The chain links TRBV5-5 to TRBJ2-7; 8 bases align to TRBD1. The CDR3 has 14 amino acids. With V trimmed by 4 bases and J by 4 bases, 7 bases remained unmatched. Germline CDR1 reads SGHKS; CDR2 reads YYEKEE (reference sequence). This CDR3 reads CASSPPRQGYEQYF. The CDR3 DNA reads TGTGCCAGCAGCCCGCCCCGACAGGGGTACGAGCAGTACTTC.

J is TRBJ1-1 and V is TRBV28, with TRBD1 matching 8 bases. The CDR3 totals 15 residues. CDR1 MDHEN and CDR2 SYDVKM come from the germline V gene. The J segment lost 0 bases and the V segment lost 5 bases, leaving 5 bases of the junction unmatched. The CDR3 DNA reads as TGTGCCAGCAGTCCTCCGGGACAGGTGAACACTGAAGCTTTCTTT. It yields the protein CASSPPGQVNTEAFF.

The chain combines TRBV19 with TRBJ2-7, with D possibly matching TRBD2 (6 bases). CDR1 is LNHDA and CDR2 is SQIVND in the germline V gene (reference sequence). The V end was cut by 5 bases, the J end by 4 bases, with 15 bases between. The CDR3 runs 14 residues. The CDR3 reads CASSPPGEIYEQYF. The CDR3 nucleotides read TGTGCCAGTAGTCCCCCGGGGGAGATATACGAGCAGTACTTC. Full variable domain (outside the CDR3, taken from reference TRBV19 and TRBJ2-7): DGGITQSPKYLFRKEGQNVTLSCEQNLNHDAMYWYRQDPGQGLRLIYYSQIVNDFQKGDIAEGYSVSREKKESFPLTVTSAQKNPTAFYLCASSPPGEIYEQYFGPGTRLTVT.